Shown below are 10 T cell receptor beta chains from a single sample sequenced in a study of cytomegalovirus exposure and HLA in healthy donors. Both 60 Vbeta primers and 13 Jbeta primers went into the PCR. Assay: immunoSEQ multiplex PCR; the TCRdb copy retains only in-frame clones and omits some. The table records about 120,000 clones, about 70% of them present only once. The material sequenced was PBMCs. These receptors originate from a human donor in good health.

The chain recombines TRBV9 with TRBJ2-3, with 8 bases lining up with TRBD2. Germline assignment: CDR1 SGDLS and CDR2 YYNGEE. This CDR3 is 18 amino acids long. The J segment lost 3 bases and the V segment lost 3 bases, leaving 15 bases of the junction unmatched. The CDR3 loop reads CASSGPRSGGIRTDTQYF. The CDR3 nucleotides read TGTGCCAGCAGCGGCCCAAGGAGCGGGGGAATTAGAACAGATACGCAGTATTTT.

The chain has TRBV27 and TRBJ2-7; 10 bases are shared with TRBD1. V lost 0 bases to trimming and J lost 3 bases; unmatched junction nucleotides: 5. The CDR3 sequence is 16 residues long. Per germline, CDR1 MNHEY and CDR2 SMNVEV (reference sequence). The CDR3 DNA follows: TGTGCCAGCAGTTTATCAGGGACAGGGGCAAACTACGAGCAGTACTTC. It translates to CASSLSGTGANYEQYF.

The chain employs TRBV28 and TRBJ1-1; the match to TRBD1 covers 8 bases. This CDR3 spans 14 amino acids. The V segment lost 5 bases and the J segment 1 base; nucleotides outside the gene matches: 3. Germline values: CDR1 MDHEN, CDR2 SYDVKM. CDR3 sequence reads: CASSPGGENTEAFF. Written as DNA, the CDR3 is TGTGCCAGCAGTCCAGGGGGCGAGAACACTGAAGCTTTCTTT. Variable domain in full (rest from reference TRBV28 and TRBJ1-1): DVKVTQSSRYLVKRTGEKVFLECVQDMDHENMFWYRQDPGLGLRLIYFSYDVKMKEKGDIPEGYSVSREKKERFSLILESASTNQTSMYLCASSPGGENTEAFFGQGTRLTVV.

The chain recombines TRBV7-9 with TRBJ1-2, with TRBD1 as a possible D gene (6 bases). V was pared by 3 bases and J by 8 bases, with 10 bases between. The CDR3 totals 12 residues. Germline CDR1 reads SEHNR; CDR2 reads FQNEAQ (reference sequence). In nucleotides, the CDR3 is TGTGCCAGCAGCTTTGACAGGCCCGGCTACACCTTC. It is translated as CASSFDRPGYTF. The complete variable domain, with remaining parts taken from reference TRBV7-9 and TRBJ1-2, reads DTGVSQNPRHKITKRGQNVTFRCDPISEHNRLYWYRQTLGQGPEFLTYFQNEAQLEKSRLLSDRFSAERPKGSFSTLEIQRTEQGDSAMYLCASSFDRPGYTFGSGTRLTVV.

CDR3 sequence reads: CASSLGGKREPHGTDTQYF. CDR3 bases: TGTGCCAGCAGCTTAGGGGGCAAGCGGGAGCCCCACGGGACAGATACGCAGTATTTT. The chain uses TRBV7-9 and TRBJ2-3, with TRBD2 identical over 8 bases. This CDR3 is 19 amino acids long. Germline CDR1 and CDR2: SEHNR and FQNEAQ (reference sequence). Trimming took 1 base from V and 3 from J; bases not matched to a gene: 15.

The chain combines TRBV5-6 with TRBJ1-2, with a weak D call TRBD1 (5 bases). This CDR3 contains 16 residues. Trimming removed 4 bases at V and 4 bases at J, with 20 bases between. Germline CDR1 reads SGHDT; CDR2 reads YYEEEE. CDR3 sequence reads: CASSQVAGSERYGYTF. In DNA, the CDR3 is TGTGCCAGCAGCCAGGTGGCAGGGTCTGAACGCTATGGCTACACCTTC.

The gene calls are TRBV29-1 and TRBJ1-1; D unclear. Germline V gene sequence: CDR1 SQVTM, CDR2 ANQGSEA. The V end lost 5 bases, the J end lost 0 bases, and 13 bases lay between the germline ends. The CDR3 is made up of 14 amino acids. CDR3 sequence reads: CSVPAGYVNTEAFF. Here the CDR3 DNA reads TGCAGCGTTCCCGCCGGGTATGTGAACACTGAAGCTTTCTTT.

The gene calls are TRBV28 and TRBJ1-2; the D is unclear. The CDR3 spans 14 residues. Germline V CDR1 and CDR2: MDHEN, SYDVKM. Trimming shortened V by 2 bases and J by 8 bases, and 15 bases separated the two germline ends. The CDR3 here is CASSLVVRTGGYTF. The DNA of the CDR3 is TGTGCCAGCAGTTTAGTCGTGCGGACGGGGGGCTACACCTTC.

The rearrangement joins TRBV18 to TRBJ1-4, with unresolved D. CDR1 is KGHSH and CDR2 is LQKENI in the germline V gene. V lost 3 bases and J lost 5, with 7 bases in between. CDR3 length: 13 amino acids. The CDR3 nucleotides read TGTGCCAGCTCACCCGGGTGGAATGAAAAACTGTTTTTT. Encoded protein: CASSPGWNEKLFF.

The chain is built from TRBV6-1 and TRBJ1-1; D might be TRBD1 (6 bases). The V gene's germline CDR1 is MNHNS and CDR2 SASEGT. The CDR3 runs to 14 residues. V was pared by 5 bases and J by 1 base, with 11 bases between. CDR3 nucleotide sequence: TGTGCCAGCAGTTGGGACAATAGGAACACTGAAGCTTTCTTT. Translated: CASSWDNRNTEAFF.